This TCR beta chain is from a study of T cell repertoires in cytomegalovirus infection. Study-wide context: Newly reported HLA-C-restricted and thoroughly characterized HLA-B-restricted CMV epitopes were employed. CMV infection together with matching HLA type was indicated by public TCR beta signatures.

Study-wide points: Predominance within the ex vivo response was attributable to HLA-C-restricted CMV-specific TCR beta clonotypes. Summed frequency of shared TCR beta families picked out CMV carriers who also had the relevant HLA.

This clonotype turned up a few times. Antigen: not known. With 6 bases removed from V and 5 bases from J, the gap between germline ends came to 14 bases. Germline lookup yields CDR1 SGHAT and CDR2 FQNNGV. This CDR3 has 15 amino acids. TCRdb ran MiXCR on the reads and lists one entry per CDR3 protein. The sample lists approximately 280,000 distinct CDR3 sequences, roughly 21% occurring once. The sequences come from cultured PBMCs, collected from culture after CMV antigen stimulation. V and J are TRBV11-2 and TRBJ1-6; D gene ambiguous. The sequence came from a human donor in good health (CMV status not recorded). Some clones in this sample may be carry-over from other donors' samples. In nucleotides, the CDR3 is TGTGCCAGCAGACCCCGGGAAACGCATAATTCACCCCTCCACTTT. It is translated as CASRPRETHNSPLHF.